A selection of T cell receptor beta chains follows, all from one sample in a study of patients with pleural tuberculosis. One entry per CDR3 protein, called by TCRdb with MiXCR from the reads. The sample lists about 50,000 distinct CDR3 sequences, 7.3% occurring once. The receptors derive from a human donor with pleural tuberculosis. Each CDR3 is given with its conserved first and last residue. D genes are given only for firm matches. Not every row has a clone size; where given, it reads once, few, many or a size class.

V gene	clone size	D gene	J gene	CDR3 protein	CDR3 DNA
TRBV11-1	many	TRBD2	TRBJ2-5	CASSLAGGSETQYF	TGTGCCAGCAGCCTAGCGGGAGGGTCGGAGACCCAGTACTTC
TRBV5-5	-	-	TRBJ2-7	CASSINHEQYF	TGTGCCAGCAGCATTAACCACGAGCAGTACTTC
TRBV2	many	-	TRBJ2-1	CASRSYNEQFF	TGTGCCAGCAGGTCCTACAATGAGCAGTTCTTC
TRBV6-1	many	-	TRBJ2-1	CASSRTGFNEQFF	TGTGCCAGCAGTAGAACAGGTTTCAATGAGCAGTTCTTC
TRBV11-2	many	TRBD1	TRBJ1-1	CASSLGTGRTEAFF	TGTGCCAGCAGCTTAGGGACAGGGAGGACTGAAGCTTTCTTT
TRBV9	-	-	TRBJ2-3	CASSVERTDTQYF	TGTGCCAGCAGCGTAGAGCGGACAGATACGCAGTATTTT
TRBV24-1	many	-	TRBJ2-5	CATSDTGRQETQYF	TGTGCCACCAGTGATACAGGGCGCCAAGAGACCCAGTACTTC
TRBV5-1	-	-	TRBJ1-6	CATRPSSYNSPLHF	TGCGCCACCAGACCGAGCTCCTATAATTCACCCCTCCACTTT
TRBV27	medium-sized	-	TRBJ1-2	CASSFNPNYGYTF	TGTGCCAGCAGTTTTAACCCTAACTATGGCTACACCTTC
TRBV28	-	TRBD1	TRBJ1-2	CASSFALTGGNYGYTF	TGTGCCAGCAGTTTTGCCCTGACAGGGGGCAACTATGGCTACACCTTC
TRBV2	many	-	TRBJ1-1	CASSVQTVNTEAFF	TGTGCCAGCAGTGTACAGACGGTGAACACTGAAGCTTTCTTT
TRBV27	many	-	TRBJ1-1	CASSLSQGGDLLYTEAFF	TGTGCCAGCAGTTTATCACAGGGAGGGGATTTGCTGTACACTGAAGCTTTCTTT
TRBV12-3/TRBV12-4	-	-	TRBJ2-1	CASSLQALNEQFF	TGTGCCAGCAGTTTGCAGGCTCTCAATGAGCAGTTCTTC
TRBV12-3/TRBV12-4	many	-	TRBJ2-3	CASSFGGHTDTQYF	TGTGCCAGCAGTTTTGGCGGCCACACAGATACGCAGTATTTT
TRBV11-1	few	-	TRBJ2-4	CASSFGAGLAKNIQYF	TGTGCCAGCAGCTTCGGGGCGGGTTTAGCCAAAAACATTCAGTACTTC
TRBV29-1	-	TRBD1	TRBJ2-2	CSVETGLNTGELFF	TGCAGCGTTGAGACAGGGTTGAACACCGGGGAGCTGTTTTTT
TRBV30	-	-	TRBJ1-3	CAWLTGGNTIYF	TGTGCCTGGCTTACAGGTGGAAACACCATATATTTT
TRBV11-2	many	-	TRBJ2-7	CASTQKRLSYEQYF	TGTGCCAGCACCCAAAAGAGGTTATCCTACGAGCAGTACTTC
TRBV11-1	many	-	TRBJ1-1	CASSTRKTENTEAFF	TGTGCCAGCAGCACCCGTAAGACAGAGAACACTGAAGCTTTCTTT
TRBV28	many	TRBD1	TRBJ1-5	CASSVGTGGEQPQHF	TGTGCCAGCAGTGTAGGGACAGGGGGCGAACAGCCCCAGCATTTT